This record looks at one TCR beta chain sequence and its context. As processed by the authors: By means of reference gene primer amplification, nucleated cell counts were estimated. The protocol was immunoSEQ multiplex PCR, while the TCRdb copy is restricted to in-frame clones and leaves out a portion. That table is the source of V, J and clone size, and D and trimming were worked out from the DNA. The sample gives fewer than 65,000 clones, approximately 83% of which show up once; 10% is in the top ten. During active infection, Seattle patients enrolled and were then monitored through disease. CDR1 and CDR2 from the germline V gene are MNHEY and SMNVEV (reference sequence). The CDR3 spans 16 residues. V was pared by 2 bases and J by 2 bases, with 10 bases between. The data are from a study of blood T cell repertoires in COVID-19. About the study: Collection of acute and convalescent COVID-19 samples took place in the United States, Italy and Spain. T cells, B-cell-depleted T cells, or PBMCs provided the cDNA or gDNA that served as material.

Sequencing input: peripheral blood. The chain joins TRBV27 to TRBJ2-6; tentatively, D is TRBD2 (6 bases). This clonotype originated in a young man with COVID-19, enrolled during active disease. CDR3 loop: CASSLRGTAGANVLTF. CDR3 DNA: TGTGCCAGCAGTTTACGCGGGACCGCTGGGGCCAACGTCCTGACTTTC.